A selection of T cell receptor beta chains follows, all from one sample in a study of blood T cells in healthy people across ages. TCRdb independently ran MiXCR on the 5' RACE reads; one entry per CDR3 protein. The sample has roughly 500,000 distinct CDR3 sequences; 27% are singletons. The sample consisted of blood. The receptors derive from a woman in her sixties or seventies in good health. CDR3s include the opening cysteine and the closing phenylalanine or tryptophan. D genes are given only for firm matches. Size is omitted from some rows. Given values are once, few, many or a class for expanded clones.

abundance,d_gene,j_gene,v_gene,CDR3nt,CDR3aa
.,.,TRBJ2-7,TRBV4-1,TGCGCCAGCAGCCAAGCAAAGGGATCCTACGAGCAGTACTTC,CASSQAKGSYEQYF
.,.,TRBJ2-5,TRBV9,TGTGCCAGCAGCGTCTCCGGGACGTTGGAAGAGACCCAGTACTTC,CASSVSGTLEETQYF
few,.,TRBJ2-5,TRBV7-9,TGTGCCAGCAGCTTGCTGGGGTTGGAGACCCAGTACTTC,CASSLLGLETQYF
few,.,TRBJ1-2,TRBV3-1,TGTGCCAGCAGCCAAGATGGTCGTGGCTACACCTTC,CASSQDGRGYTF
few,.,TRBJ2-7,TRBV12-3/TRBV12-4,TGTGCCAGCAGTCTTGACGGCGGAGGATCTTACGAGCAGTACTTC,CASSLDGGGSYEQYF
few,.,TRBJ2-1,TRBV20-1,TGCAGTGCTAGAGACCTGATACGGGAATCCCAAACAGTTGAGCAGTTCTTC,CSARDLIRESQTVEQFF
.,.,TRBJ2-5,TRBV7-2,TGTGCCAGCAGCTTTGGAGGGCGTGGAGAGACCCAGTACTTC,CASSFGGRGETQYF
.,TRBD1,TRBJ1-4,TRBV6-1,TGTGCCAGCAGTAAAACGTCGACAGGGGGCTATGAAAAACTGTTTTTT,CASSKTSTGGYEKLFF
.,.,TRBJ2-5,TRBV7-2,TGTGCCAGCAGCTTTTTAAGCGGGTCCCAAGAGACCCAGTACTTC,CASSFLSGSQETQYF
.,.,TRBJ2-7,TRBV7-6,TGTGCCAGCAGCTTAGATCATACCCACGAGCAGTACTTC,CASSLDHTHEQYF
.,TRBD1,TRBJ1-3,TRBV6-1,TGTGCCAGCAGACGCGACAGGGCCTCTGGAAACACCATGTATTTT,CASRRDRASGNTMYF
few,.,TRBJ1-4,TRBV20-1,TGCAGTGCTAGATCCCCTAGGGACGGCCAATACGAAAAACTGTTTTTT,CSARSPRDGQYEKLFF
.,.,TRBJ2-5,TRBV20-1,TGCAGTGCTACCGGGACTGGTGGCCAGTACTTC,CSATGTGGQYF
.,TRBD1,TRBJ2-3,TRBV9,TGTGCCAGCAGCAACCCCCGGGACAGGGGCACAGATACGCAGTATTTT,CASSNPRDRGTDTQYF
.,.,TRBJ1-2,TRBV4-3,TGCGCCAGCAGCCAAGCCTTTAAAAGTGGCTACACCTTC,CASSQAFKSGYTF
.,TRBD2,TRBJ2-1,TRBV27,TGTGCCAGCATTAGCGGGAACTCCTACAATGAGCAGTTCTTC,CASISGNSYNEQFF
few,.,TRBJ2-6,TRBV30,TGTGCCTGGAGTGTGACTGGGGCCAACGTCCTGGCTTTC,CAWSVTGANVLAF
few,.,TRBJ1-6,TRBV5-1,TGCGCCAGCAGCTTTAATCCACAGACCGCGAGTCCCCTCCACTTT,CASSFNPQTASPLHF
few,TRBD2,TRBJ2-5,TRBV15,TGTGCCACCAGCCCCAGCGGGGGGGCGAATGAGCAGCTCTTC,CATSPSGGANEQLF
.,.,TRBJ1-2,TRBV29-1,TGCAGCGCCACAGAAAACTATGGCTACACCTTC,CSATENYGYTF
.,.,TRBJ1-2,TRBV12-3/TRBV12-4,TGTGCCAGCAGCTCCGGGACACAATATGGCTACACCTTC,CASSSGTQYGYTF
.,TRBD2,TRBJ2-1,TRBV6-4,TGTGCCAGCTCCCTGACTAGCGGGGGGCAGAATGAGCAGTTCTTC,CASSLTSGGQNEQFF
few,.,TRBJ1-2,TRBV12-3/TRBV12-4,TGTGCCATAGCCCGCGGGACACTATATGGCTACACCTTC,CAIARGTLYGYTF
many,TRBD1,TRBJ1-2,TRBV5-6,TGTGCCAGCAGCCGGACAGGGGCCGGGGGAACTATCGGCTACACCTTC,CASSRTGAGGTIGYTF
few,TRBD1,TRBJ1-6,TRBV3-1,TGTGCCAGCAGCACGCGTAGGAGGGGGCGTGGGTCACCCCTCCACTTT,CASSTRRRGRGSPLHF
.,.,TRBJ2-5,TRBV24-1,TGTGCCACCAGTGATTCGAGACAGGCCCGGGAGACCCAGTACTTC,CATSDSRQARETQYF
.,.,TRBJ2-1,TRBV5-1,TGCGCCAGCATGTTAGTAAACAATGAGCAGTTCTTC,CASMLVNNEQFF
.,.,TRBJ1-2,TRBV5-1,TGCGCCAGCAGTCGCAACCGGGACATGGCCTATGGCTACACCTTC,CASSRNRDMAYGYTF
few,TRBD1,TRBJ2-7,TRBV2,TGTGCCAGCAGACAAGCAGGGGGCAGAGAAAACGAGCAGTACTTC,CASRQAGGRENEQYF
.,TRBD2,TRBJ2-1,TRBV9,TGTGCCAGCAGCGGCGGGACTAGCGTTTACAATGAGCAGTTCTTC,CASSGGTSVYNEQFF
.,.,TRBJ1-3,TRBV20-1,TGCAGTGCTAGAGATTCAATGACTGGAAACACCATATATTTT,CSARDSMTGNTIYF
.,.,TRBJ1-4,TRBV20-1,TGCAGTGCCCCTGAGGGGGGAAGGGAAAAACTGTTTTTT,CSAPEGGREKLFF
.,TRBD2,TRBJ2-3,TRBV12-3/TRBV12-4,TGTGCCAGCAGTTCACCACCGGGACTAGCGGGGGAGTCTACGCAGTATTTT,CASSSPPGLAGESTQYF
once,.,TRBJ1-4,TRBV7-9,TGTGCCAGCAGTCTAGCAGCGGCCGGGAGAAAACTGTTTTTT,CASSLAAAGRKLFF
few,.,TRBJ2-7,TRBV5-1,TGCGCCAGCAGCTTGCTAGGAGATGCGGAGCAGTACTTC,CASSLLGDAEQYF
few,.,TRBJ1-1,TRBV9,TGTGCCAGCAGCGCCTCCTGGAACACTGAAGCTTTCTTT,CASSASWNTEAFF
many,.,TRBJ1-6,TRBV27,TGTGCCAGCAGTTTTCGGGACGGGGATCCCCTCCACTTT,CASSFRDGDPLHF
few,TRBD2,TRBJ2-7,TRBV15,TGTGCCACCAGACCCATAGCGGGGAACTCCCACGAGCAGTACTTC,CATRPIAGNSHEQYF
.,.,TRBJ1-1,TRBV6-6,TGTGCCAGCAGACCTATGAACACTGAAGCTTTCTTT,CASRPMNTEAFF
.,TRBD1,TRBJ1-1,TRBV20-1,TGCAGTGCTAGACCGGGACAGGGGATGCGGGGAGCTACTGAAGCTTTCTTT,CSARPGQGMRGATEAFF
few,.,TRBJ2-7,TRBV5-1,TGCGCCAGCAGTCCGACACTTAACGGATACGAGCAGTACTTC,CASSPTLNGYEQYF
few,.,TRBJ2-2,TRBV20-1,TGCAGTGCTAGAAGTCTCCGGGACCAAAGCGGGGAGCTGTTTTTT,CSARSLRDQSGELFF
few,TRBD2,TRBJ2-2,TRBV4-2,TGTGCCAGCAGCCAAGTTCAACTAGCGGGGGGGCCCGGGGAGCTGTTTTTT,CASSQVQLAGGPGELFF
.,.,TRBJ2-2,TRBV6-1,TGTGCCAGCAGTGGAGGCCCATATGGGGGGGAGCTGTTTTTT,CASSGGPYGGELFF
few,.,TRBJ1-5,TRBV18,TGTGCCAGCTCACAAGATAAGGGCCAGCCCCAGCATTTT,CASSQDKGQPQHF
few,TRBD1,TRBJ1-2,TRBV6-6,TGTGCCAGCAGTTATTCCGGACAGGGCCACTATGGCTACACCTTC,CASSYSGQGHYGYTF
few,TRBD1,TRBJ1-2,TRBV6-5,TGTGCCAGCAGTTACGGCGACAGGGGGAGTTCGGGCTACACCTTC,CASSYGDRGSSGYTF
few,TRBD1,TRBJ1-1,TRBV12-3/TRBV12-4,TGTGCCAGCAGTGGGGGACAGAAAGAAGCTTTCTTT,CASSGGQKEAFF
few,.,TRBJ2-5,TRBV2,TGTGCCAGCAGCCTTATGAACAGGGACCAAGAGACCCAGTACTTC,CASSLMNRDQETQYF
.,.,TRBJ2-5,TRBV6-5,TGTGCCAGCAGTTACACGCCAGGACCAGAGACCCAGTACTTC,CASSYTPGPETQYF
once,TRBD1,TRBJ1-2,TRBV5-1,TGCGCCAGCAGCCAGGGGACAGGGGGGATGTATGGCTACACCTTC,CASSQGTGGMYGYTF
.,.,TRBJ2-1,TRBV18,TGTGCCAGCTCACCACCGTCACAGCAAGAGACCCAATACTTC,CASSPPSQQETQYF
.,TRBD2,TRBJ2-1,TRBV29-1,TGCAGCGTTCAAAGCGGGGGGGGCTACAATGAGCAGTTCTTC,CSVQSGGGYNEQFF
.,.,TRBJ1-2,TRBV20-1,TGCAGTGCTAGAGATGGAGCTAACTATGGCTACACCTTC,CSARDGANYGYTF
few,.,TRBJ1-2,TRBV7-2,TGTGCCAGCAGCTCCCGAGAGACAGGAGACTATGGCTACACCTTC,CASSSRETGDYGYTF
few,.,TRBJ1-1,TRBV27,TGTGCCAGCAGCCCGGCCGGCAGAGGAACTGAAGCTTTCTTT,CASSPAGRGTEAFF
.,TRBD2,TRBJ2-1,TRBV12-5,TGTGCTAGTGCCGGGATAGCGGGGGGAAATGAGCAGTTCTTC,CASAGIAGGNEQFF
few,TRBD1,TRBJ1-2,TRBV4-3,TGCGCCAGCAGCCAAGTGACAGGGGGCGCGCATGGCTACACCTTC,CASSQVTGGAHGYTF
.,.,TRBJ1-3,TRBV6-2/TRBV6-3,TGTGCCAGCAGTTCCGCGGACGGAGGACCTGGAAACACCATATATTTT,CASSSADGGPGNTIYF
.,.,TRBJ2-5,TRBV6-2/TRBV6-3,TGTGCCAGCACCCGCTACCCTAAGGGGACCCAGTACTTC,CASTRYPKGTQYF